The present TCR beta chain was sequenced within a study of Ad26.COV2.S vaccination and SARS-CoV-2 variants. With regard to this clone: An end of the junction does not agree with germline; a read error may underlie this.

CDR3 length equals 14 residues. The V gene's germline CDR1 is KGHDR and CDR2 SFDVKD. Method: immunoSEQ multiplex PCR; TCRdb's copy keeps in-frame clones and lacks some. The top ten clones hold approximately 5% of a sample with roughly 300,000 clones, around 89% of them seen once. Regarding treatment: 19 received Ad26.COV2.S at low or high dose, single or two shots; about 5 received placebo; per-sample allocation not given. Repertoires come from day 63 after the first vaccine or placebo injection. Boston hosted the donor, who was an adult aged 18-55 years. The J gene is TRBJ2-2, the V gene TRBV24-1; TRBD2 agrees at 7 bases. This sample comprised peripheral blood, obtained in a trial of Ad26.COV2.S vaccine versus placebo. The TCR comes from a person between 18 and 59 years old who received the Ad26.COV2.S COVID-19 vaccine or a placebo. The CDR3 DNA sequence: TGTGCCACAAGTGCGGGAGTTGACACCGGGGAGCTGTTTTTT. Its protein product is CATSAGVDTGELFF.